The source of this TCR beta chain is a study of CD8 T cell repertoires and HIV-1 epitope variants. Study details: Twenty-five autologous and known Gag and Nef epitope variant peptides each stimulated T cells separately. Controls were a CMV, EBV and flu peptide pool, Ebola AY9 negative control, and no-peptide well.

Here immunoSEQ multiplex PCR was the method, and the copy in TCRdb shows in-frame clones only, minus some. The profile shows several thousand clones, about 70% of them singletons. This CDR3 is 15 amino acids long. V dropped 3 bases and J dropped 5; count of bases not matched to a gene: 6. Germline CDR1 reads MNHNS; CDR2 reads SASEGT. Of note for this clone: The antigen remains undetermined.

This TCR derives from a male donor with HIV. Sequenced sample: cultured CD8+ T cells derived from PBMCs. The genes are TRBV6-1 and TRBJ2-1, with 8 bases that match TRBD1. CDR3 sequence: CASSDWTGINNEQFF. The CDR3 nucleotides are TGTGCCAGCAGTGACTGGACAGGGATCAACAATGAGCAGTTCTTC.